The clone carrying this T cell receptor (beta chain) has just a few counts. Its cognate antigen is unknown. This sample was included in a study of T cells after yellow fever vaccination. Whole-study results and caveats: Most clones from primary vaccination resurfaced after the booster (approximately 96% CD4, around 91% CD8).

The germline V and J ends were trimmed by 1 base and 0 bases, with 11 bases remaining between them. Germline values: CDR1 SGHRS, CDR2 YFSETQ. This CDR3 is 16 amino acids long. TCRdb re-called the 5' RACE reads with MiXCR, one entry per CDR3 protein. The sample shows tens of thousands of distinct CDR3 sequences, roughly 6.9% of them seen only once. Specimen: CD8+ T cells sorted from PBMCs, collected less than 6 days after the first yellow fever vaccination. This chain joins TRBV5-1 and TRBJ2-1; the D gene is possibly TRBD2 (7 bases). The sequence derives from a man younger than 35 who received the YFV17D yellow fever vaccine. The CDR3 nucleotides are TGCGCCAGCAGCTTGACGGGGGGCAGCTCCTACAATGAGCAGTTCTTC. Translation gives CASSLTGGSSYNEQFF.